A selection of T cell receptor beta chains follows, all from one sample in a study of blood T cell repertoires in COVID-19. Clones were read by immunoSEQ multiplex PCR, and TCRdb kept only the in-frame ones, dropping some. The top ten hold roughly 10% of the sample, which has some 110,000 clones, about four fifths seen once. The specimen was peripheral blood. All receptors come from a woman aged 65 to 85 with acute or convalescent COVID-19. Each CDR3 is given with its conserved first and last residue. A D gene is named only where the DNA matches it firmly. Some rows have no size entry. The others give once, few or many, or a class for an expanded clone.

cdr3_nt cdr3_aa clone_size d_call j_call v_call
TGTGCCAGCAGCGACGGGGGAGGTTACCAAGAGACCCAGTACTTC CASSDGGGYQETQYF NA NA TRBJ2-5 TRBV7-9
TGTGCCAGCAGTTATAGAGTTCAAGAGACCCAGTACTTC CASSYRVQETQYF NA NA TRBJ2-5 TRBV6-2/TRBV6-3
TGTGCCAGCTCACCGAGGGACAGTAACTATGGCTACACCTTC CASSPRDSNYGYTF few TRBD1 TRBJ1-2 TRBV18
TGCAGCGTTCAGGCAGGGGGCTTCCAAGAGACCCAGTACTTC CSVQAGGFQETQYF NA TRBD1 TRBJ2-5 TRBV29-1
TGCGCCAGCAGCTTGGGGACAGGCTACGAGCAGTACTTC CASSLGTGYEQYF NA TRBD1 TRBJ2-7 TRBV5-1
TGTGCCAGCTCACCGGGAAGGGGCCCTCATCAGCCCCAGCATTTT CASSPGRGPHQPQHF NA NA TRBJ1-5 TRBV18
TGTGCCAGCAGGGAACCGGGACACCTGACTAGCCCGGCAGATACGCAGTATTTT CASREPGHLTSPADTQYF NA NA TRBJ2-3 TRBV7-9
TGTGCCAGCAGCTTAGGACAGGGTCTTTACGAGCAGTACTTC CASSLGQGLYEQYF NA TRBD1 TRBJ2-7 TRBV7-6
TGTGCCAGCAGCCCGGAAGCGGAAACCTCCTACGAGCAGTACTTC CASSPEAETSYEQYF once NA TRBJ2-7 TRBV7-2
TGCGCCAGCAGCTACGGACTAGCGGGGGCCACAGATACGCAGTATTTT CASSYGLAGATDTQYF NA TRBD2 TRBJ2-3 TRBV4-3
TGTGCCAGCCCCCCGGCAGACATGAACACTGAAGCTTTCTTT CASPPADMNTEAFF NA NA TRBJ1-1 TRBV6-5
TGTGCCAGCAGCTTAGCTCCTTACTCCCCCTCGGGCTATGGCTACACCTTC CASSLAPYSPSGYGYTF NA NA TRBJ1-2 TRBV7-9
TGTGCCAGCACCAATACCAGGGGCTATGGCTACACCTTC CASTNTRGYGYTF NA NA TRBJ1-2 TRBV28
TGTGCCAGCGGGGCAACTAACTACGAGCAGTACTTC CASGATNYEQYF NA NA TRBJ2-7 TRBV6-5
TGTGCCAGCAGCCAGGCCCAGTATAGCAATCAGCCCCAGCATTTT CASSQAQYSNQPQHF NA NA TRBJ1-5 TRBV4-2
TGTGCCAGCAGTTTGGTCGTAGGGGCCTACGAGCAGTACTTC CASSLVVGAYEQYF NA NA TRBJ2-7 TRBV27
TGTGCCAGTAGTATTGTAGCGGACCACAATGAGCAGTTCTTC CASSIVADHNEQFF NA NA TRBJ2-1 TRBV19
TGTGCCTGGAGTGTCGGGGGCTCTGGAAACACCATATATTTT CAWSVGGSGNTIYF few NA TRBJ1-3 TRBV30
TGTGCCAGTAGTATAATACGAAGACTAGCGGGGGGTGAGGGCACCGGGGAGCTGTTTTTT CASSIIRRLAGGEGTGELFF NA TRBD2 TRBJ2-2 TRBV19
TGTGCCAGCAGCCCGGGACTAGCGGGGGGTCCTAGCACAGATACGCAGTATTTT CASSPGLAGGPSTDTQYF NA TRBD2 TRBJ2-3 TRBV14